The clone carrying this TCR beta chain was seen ten or more times. The data derive from a study of human T cells and chemical hapten exposure. Time point defined: pre-sensitization, week 0. This sample's treatment: therapeutic diphenylcyclopropenone sensitization with weekly scalp DPC. Alopecia patients between 18 and 70 years old and suitable for DPC were used as donors. TCRdb re-called the RACE reads with MiXCR, one entry per CDR3 protein. The sample lists around 300,000 distinct CDR3 sequences, approximately 5.8% occurring once. The CDR3 consists of 18 residues. CDR1 is SEHNR and CDR2 is FQNEAQ in the germline V gene (reference sequence). V lost 2 bases and J lost 6, with 23 bases in between.

The sequence was obtained from a woman aged 18-35 years with alopecia areata. Some clones in this sample may be carry-over from other donors' samples. The J gene is TRBJ2-1, the V gene TRBV7-9; maybe TRBD1 (6 bases). The source material was whole blood, sampled in connection with sensitization to the hapten diphenylcyclopropenone (DPC). As DNA, the CDR3 is TGTGCCAGCAGCTTAAACGCTCTAGGCCTCAGGGGCCCCAATGAGCAGTTCTTC. This gives the protein CASSLNALGLRGPNEQFF.